This entry is about one T cell receptor (beta chain). This entry is derived from a study of radiation and T cells in renal cell carcinoma. This CDR3 has 16 residues. Trimming cost V 5 bases and J 5 bases; bases outside gene matches: 9. Looked up from germline, CDR1 is SGHVS and CDR2 is FNYEAQ. Profiling relied on immunoSEQ multiplex PCR, and the TCRdb table lists in-frame clones only, not all of them. The table shows some 10,000 clones, with more than 50% occurring only once. The treatment is: treatment-naive control, cytoreductive nephrectomy. This sequence originates from a middle-aged man with renal cell carcinoma. The chain joins TRBV7-6 to TRBJ2-5; 12 bases map to TRBD2. Sequencing used tumor tissue, obtained from a patient whose treatment was nephrectomy without radiotherapy. Here the CDR3 reads CASSPSSGRAYETQYF. The CDR3 nucleotides read TGTGCCAGCAGCCCATCTAGCGGGAGGGCCTATGAGACCCAGTACTTC.